The present T cell receptor (beta chain) was sequenced within a study of T cell repertoires in aging, cancer and after chemotherapy. Overall study context: Donors were grouped into six age bands spanning 30 or younger through 70 or older.

The template was genomic DNA from peripheral blood, not RNA. TRB rearrangements spanning V, D and J were amplified using mixed TRB-A/B primers. TCRdb fed the multiplex PCR reads into MiXCR, producing one record per CDR3 protein. The sample has about 9,500 distinct CDR3 sequences; 30% to 40% are singletons. Germline V gene data show CDR1 as MNHEY and CDR2 as SVGAGI. The CDR3 is made up of 16 amino acids. Unmatched junction bases numbered 8, after V lost 4 bases and J lost 1 base. This TCR was sampled from a human donor in good health. The chain recombines TRBV6-5 with TRBJ2-3; 7 nucleotides agree with TRBD2. The material sequenced was blood. For the CDR3, the DNA is TGTGCCAGCAGTTTGACCGGGGGGTGGGGCACAGATACGCAGTATTTT. This encodes CASSLTGGWGTDTQYF.